This T cell receptor beta chain comes out of a study of early T cells in non-severe SARS-CoV-2 infection. General study results and limits: Matching against VDJdb likely underestimated virus-specific expansions, favoring anti-spike CD8.

Germline values: CDR1 MRHNA, CDR2 SNTAGT. Trimming shortened V by 4 bases and J by 0 bases, and 4 bases separated the two germline ends. This CDR3 region has 13 residues. TCRdb re-called the 5' RACE reads through MiXCR, storing one row per CDR3 protein. The sample has 55,000 to 85,000 distinct CDR3 sequences, roughly an eighth seen once. At least ten counts were recorded for this clonotype. Its cognate antigen is unknown. The TCR sequence derives from an adult who was a healthcare worker with PCR-confirmed SARS-CoV-2 infection or an uninfected control (not recorded which). The V gene is TRBV6-4, the J gene TRBJ1-5; D remains ambiguous. The sample taken for sequencing was whole blood. The CDR3 nucleotides read TGTGCCAGCAGTGGCGATAGCAATCAGCCCCAGCATTTT. Its translation: CASSGDSNQPQHF.